This record looks at one TCR beta chain sequence and its context. This specimen belongs to a study of blood T cell repertoires in COVID-19. Overall study: Italy, Spain and the United States were the sources of the convalescent and acute COVID-19 samples.

Participants were aged about 18 to 95 years, lived in 20 to 25 US areas, and enrolled virtually. Donors in Cohort 3 counted as recovered after two negative PCRs, clearance, or symptom resolution. CDR3 length equals 13 residues. With 11 bases removed from V and 8 bases from J, the gap between germline ends came to 19 bases. Per the germline V gene, CDR1 is SNHLY and CDR2 is FYNNEI. The method was immunoSEQ multiplex PCR; TCRdb's version includes in-frame clones alone and lacks a portion of them. The sample comprises approximately 400,000 clones, 80% to 90% of which are singletons, and approximately 1.3% rests with the top ten.

The clonotype comes from a man under 40 who had recovered from COVID-19. The source material was PBMCs or T cells enriched from blood (not recorded which). The gene calls are TRBV2 and TRBJ2-1; tentative D call: TRBD2 (5 bases). CDR3 nucleotides: TGTGCCGGAGGCGGTCAATCTGGTTATGAGCAGTTCTTC. Protein product: CAGGGQSGYEQFF. The whole variable domain, filled in from reference TRBV2 and TRBJ2-1, reads EPEVTQTPSHQVTQMGQEVILRCVPISNHLYFYWYRQILGQKVEFLVSFYNNEISEKSEIFDDQFSVERPDGSNFTLKIRSTKLEDSAMYFCAGGGQSGYEQFFGPGTRLTVL.